The 23 T cell receptor beta chains reported below all come from one sample, sequenced in a study of T cell responses to AZD1222 COVID-19 vaccine. The assay was immunoSEQ multiplex PCR, and TCRdb's table has in-frame clones only and misses some. The sample has fewer than 150,000 clones; 88% are singletons. Here the sequenced sample was peripheral blood, taken 28 days after the second AZD1222 dose. The receptors derive from an adult who received the AZD1222 COVID-19 vaccine.

The chain couples TRBV2 to TRBJ2-7; TRBD1 aligns across 7 bases. V trimming: 6 bases; J trimming: 7 bases; junction bases outside the gene matches: 6. Germline V lookup: CDR1 SNHLY, CDR2 FYNNEI. The CDR3 is 12 amino acids. The CDR3 loop reads CASRVPGGEQYF. The CDR3 nucleotides read TGTGCCAGCAGGGTACCAGGGGGAGAGCAGTACTTC.

This rearrangement joins TRBV2 to TRBJ2-6; possibly TRBD1 for D (5 bases). Trimming removed 4 bases from V and 0 bases from J, with 7 bases in between. Germline V CDR1 and CDR2: SNHLY, FYNNEI. The CDR3 sequence is 15 residues long. The CDR3 DNA is TGTGCCAGCAGTGGACAGATCTCTGGGGCCAACGTCCTGACTTTC. Residues: CASSGQISGANVLTF.

The chain carries TRBV25-1 and TRBJ2-7; D might be TRBD2 (6 bases). This CDR3 is 16 amino acids long. Between the trimmed V and J ends, which lost 2 bases and 3 bases, there was a span of 17 bases. The germline V gene has CDR1 MGHDK and CDR2 SYGVNS. The CDR3 DNA sequence: TGTGCCAGCAGTGAAGATGGAGGGACCGTGGTCTACGAGCAGTACTTC. This codes for CASSEDGGTVVYEQYF.

The chain links TRBV19 to TRBJ2-1; a weak D match, TRBD2 (5 bases). Germline V CDR1 and CDR2: LNHDA, SQIVND (reference sequence). CDR3 size: 15 residues. With 6 bases removed from V and 4 bases from J, the gap between germline ends came to 16 bases. The chain's CDR3 is CASSPVEVNYNEQFF. CDR3 nucleotides: TGTGCCAGTAGCCCCGTGGAGGTGAATTACAATGAGCAGTTCTTC.

The chain employs TRBV5-4 and TRBJ2-1; either TRBD1 or TRBD2 may supply D (6 bases each). Germline CDR1 is SGHNT and CDR2 is YYREEE (reference sequence). The CDR3 runs to 16 residues. Trimming took off 5 bases at V and 4 bases at J, with 19 bases between the two ends. The CDR3 here is CASSRGLINSYNEQFF. The CDR3, as DNA: TGTGCCAGCAGTCGGGGGCTTATCAACAGTTACAATGAGCAGTTCTTC. Full variable domain (outside the CDR3, taken from reference TRBV5-4 and TRBJ2-1): ETGVTQSPTHLIKTRGQQVTLRCSSQSGHNTVSWYQQALGQGPQFIFQYYREEENGRGNFPPRFSGLQFPNYSSELNVNALELDDSALYLCASSRGLINSYNEQFFGPGTRLTVL.

The chain combines TRBV6-2 or TRBV6-3 with TRBJ2-5, with 9 bases that match TRBD2. Trimming cost V 5 bases and J 4 bases; bases outside gene matches: 8. The CDR3 has 15 amino acids. The V gene's germline CDR1 is MNHEY and CDR2 SVGEGT. The CDR3 loop is CASSKLAGDVETQYF. CDR3 in DNA: TGTGCCAGCAGTAAATTAGCGGGAGACGTAGAGACCCAGTACTTC.

The chain recombines TRBV28 with TRBJ2-1; D possibly corresponds to TRBD2 (6 bases). The ends were cut back, 4 bases at V and 2 bases at J, with 12 bases in the middle. CDR3 size: 15 residues. Germline CDR1 and CDR2: MDHEN and SYDVKM. The CDR3 here is CASSSTSKAYNEQFF. The CDR3 DNA reads TGTGCCAGCAGTTCGACTAGTAAAGCCTACAATGAGCAGTTCTTC.

The J gene is TRBJ2-7, the V gene TRBV11-3; D is unresolved. Per germline, CDR1 SGHNT and CDR2 YENEEA. The CDR3 spans 14 residues. Deletions cut 5 bases from V and 1 base from J, with 12 bases between. In nucleotides, the CDR3 is TGTGCCAGCAGCGCCAGCCGAGGATCCTACGAGCAGTACTTC. Translation gives CASSASRGSYEQYF.

The CDR3 sequence is CASSLDSSYNEQFF. The CDR3 DNA reads as TGTGCCAGCAGCTTAGACAGCTCCTACAATGAGCAGTTCTTC. The chain employs TRBV7-2 and TRBJ2-1; D call uncertain. The germline V and J ends were trimmed by 1 base and 0 bases, with 4 bases remaining between them. CDR3 length: 14 amino acids. CDR1 SGHTA and CDR2 FQGNSA come from the germline V gene.

The chain joins TRBV11-2 to TRBJ1-1; 9 bases fit TRBD1. Germline CDR1 is SGHAT and CDR2 is FQNNGV. The J segment lost 0 bases and the V segment lost 6 bases, leaving 8 bases of the junction unmatched. CDR3 size: 16 residues. Written as DNA, the CDR3 is TGTGCCAGCAGTCTACAGGGGGCGAAAGTGAACACTGAAGCTTTCTTT. Protein product: CASSLQGAKVNTEAFF.

The J gene is TRBJ1-1, the V gene TRBV7-6; D might be TRBD1 (6 bases). V was pared by 4 bases and J by 12 bases, with 21 bases between. The CDR3 extends over 14 amino acids. CDR1 and CDR2 (germline): SGHVS, FNYEAQ. CDR3 amino acids: CASSSITGQFVTFF. CDR3 nucleotide sequence: TGTGCCAGCAGCTCAATTACCGGACAGTTTGTAACTTTCTTT.

The rearrangement links TRBV12-3 or TRBV12-4 to TRBJ2-7; D possibly uses TRBD1 or TRBD2 (5 bases each). V lost 4 bases and J lost 4, with 11 bases in between. CDR3 length equals 13 residues. The CDR3 here is CASSSGAFYEQYF. The CDR3 DNA reads as TGTGCCAGCAGTTCCGGGGCCTTTTACGAGCAGTACTTC.

The table lists this clone with a count of one. V and J are TRBV19 and TRBJ1-1; D is possibly TRBD1 (6 bases). The CDR3 runs to 18 residues. Germline V lookup: CDR1 LNHDA, CDR2 SQIVND (reference sequence). V dropped 2 bases and J dropped 5 bases, with 24 bases sitting between them. CDR3 protein: CASSILAQGLIFGTEAFF. The CDR3 DNA reads as TGTGCCAGTAGTATACTGGCACAGGGCTTGATTTTTGGGACTGAAGCTTTCTTT.

This chain connects TRBV14 to TRBJ2-3, with D uncertain. Between the trimmed V and J ends, which lost 7 bases and 0 bases, there was a span of 14 bases. The CDR3 length is 15 residues. Germline CDR1 reads SGHDN; CDR2 reads FVKESK. The DNA for the CDR3 is TGTGCCAGCACCCATGGCACTACTAGCACAGATACGCAGTATTTT. This gives the protein CASTHGTTSTDTQYF.

The rearrangement joins TRBV4-3 to TRBJ1-2; unclear D gene. The CDR3 loop spans 12 amino acids. In germline, CDR1 is LGHNA, CDR2 YSLEER. The germline V and J ends were trimmed by 0 bases and 4 bases, with 3 bases remaining between them. The CDR3 spells CASSQEGYGYTF. CDR3 in DNA: TGCGCCAGCAGCCAAGAGGGCTATGGCTACACCTTC.

The rearrangement joins TRBV2 to TRBJ1-4; 7 nucleotides align to TRBD1. Looked up from germline, CDR1 is SNHLY and CDR2 is FYNNEI. The length of the CDR3 is 14 residues. The V gene end was trimmed by 6 bases and the J gene end by 8 bases; junction bases not matched to a gene: 9. The CDR3 coding sequence is TGTGCCAGCAGCCGGACAGGTCGAAACGAAAAACTGTTTTTT. It is translated as CASSRTGRNEKLFF.

This chain uses TRBV3-1 (or the pseudogene TRBV3-2) with TRBJ1-2, with TRBD1 as a possible D gene (6 bases). V lost 2 bases and J lost 8, with 15 bases in between. Germline values: CDR1 LGHDT, CDR2 YNNKEL (reference sequence). There are 14 residues in the CDR3. The CDR3 here is CASSQPEGVTGYTF. Written as DNA, the CDR3 is TGTGCCAGCAGCCAACCCGAGGGGGTAACGGGCTACACCTTC.

The rearrangement uses TRBV27 and TRBJ2-7; TRBD2 matches 16 bases. Germline trimming cut 6 bases from V and 9 bases from J; bases unmatched to any gene: 8. Germline CDR1 and CDR2: MNHEY and SMNVEV (reference sequence). The CDR3 runs to 15 residues. Here the CDR3 reads CASSPGTSGRALQYF. The CDR3, as DNA: TGTGCCAGCAGCCCCGGGACTAGCGGGAGGGCCTTGCAGTACTTC.

This clone was picked up a small number of times. The junction departs from germline at one end; a sequencing error may be responsible. The chain recombines TRBV2 with TRBJ1-2; the match to TRBD1 covers 9 bases. CDR3 size: 15 residues. CDR1 and CDR2 from the germline V gene are SNHLY and FYNNEI. The CDR3 is CASGESRDRANGYTF. The CDR3, as DNA: TGTGCCAGCGGTGAATCCCGGGACAGGGCGAATGGCTACACCTTC.

This chain links TRBV30 with TRBJ2-2; D might be TRBD2 (5 bases). V lost 4 bases and J lost 8, with 14 bases in between. The CDR3 extends over 13 amino acids. Germline CDR1 is GTSNPN and CDR2 is SVGIG (reference sequence). The CDR3 sequence is CAWKTARGGELFF. The CDR3 nucleotides read TGTGCCTGGAAGACTGCACGGGGAGGGGAGCTGTTTTTT.

The J gene is TRBJ2-5, the V gene TRBV5-4; D is ambiguous. Trimming took 0 bases from V and 1 from J, leaving 7 bases between them. Germline CDR1 is SGHNT and CDR2 is YYREEE (reference sequence). CDR3 length equals 14 residues. CDR3 amino acids: CASSLVTTQETQYF. Written as DNA, the CDR3 is TGTGCCAGCAGCTTGGTAACAACCCAAGAGACCCAGTACTTC. The whole variable domain, remainder taken from reference TRBV5-4 and TRBJ2-5, is ETGVTQSPTHLIKTRGQQVTLRCSSQSGHNTVSWYQQALGQGPQFIFQYYREEENGRGNFPPRFSGLQFPNYSSELNVNALELDDSALYLCASSLVTTQETQYFGPGTRLLVL.

V usage is TRBV28 and J usage is TRBJ1-2, with TRBD1 matching over 8 bases. The V segment lost 6 bases and the J segment 4 bases; nucleotides outside the gene matches: 4. CDR3 length equals 13 residues. The V gene's germline CDR1 is MDHEN and CDR2 SYDVKM. This CDR3 reads CASRDDRGYGYTF. CDR3 in DNA: TGTGCCAGCAGGGATGACAGGGGCTATGGCTACACCTTC.

The chain is built from TRBV6-5 and TRBJ1-1; D not resolved. Germline V gives CDR1 MNHEY, CDR2 SVGAGI. This CDR3 region has 14 residues. V lost 6 bases to trimming and J lost 1 base, with 12 bases between them. The CDR3 DNA is TGTGCCAGCAGGCTGGCAGGTTCGAACACTGAAGCTTTCTTT. Residues: CASRLAGSNTEAFF.